The present T cell receptor beta chain was sequenced within a study of CD8 T cells in Susac syndrome. Germline V gene lookup returns CDR1 LGHDT and CDR2 YNNKEL (reference sequence). The trim removed 5 bases at V and 9 bases at J, leaving 10 bases unmatched. This CDR3 contains 16 residues. Sequencing targeted TCR beta in blood CD8+ and CD4+ T cells. The multiple sclerosis controls consisted of treatment-naive patients with relapsing-remitting disease, either stable or active. Negative isolation yielded CD8+ and CD4+ T cells; FACS enriched TEMRA cells. With random hexamers, 0.5 to 1 ug RNA was reverse transcribed. TCR beta CDR3 was amplified by immunoSEQ multiplex PCR. This amplification extended across 54 Vbeta and 13 Jbeta segments. MiXCR, applied by TCRdb to the immunoSEQ multiplex PCR reads, yields one record per CDR3 protein. The sample lists approximately 150,000 distinct CDR3 sequences; roughly 95% were seen once.

This chain joins TRBV3-1 and TRBJ1-6; 10 nucleotides match TRBD1. The sequenced material came from CD4+ T cells from PBMCs. The sequence came from a human donor with multiple sclerosis. The CDR3 DNA follows: TGTGCCAGCAGCTGGGACAGGGGTGATTTGGGTTCACCCCTCCACTTT. Its translation: CASSWDRGDLGSPLHF. Based on the CDR3 plus reference TRBV3-1 and TRBJ1-6, the full variable domain is DTAVSQTPKYLVTQMGNDKSIKCEQNLGHDTMYWYKQDSKKFLKIMFSYNNKELIINETVPNRFSPKSPDKAHLNLHINSLELGDSAVYFCASSWDRGDLGSPLHFGNGTRLTVT.